Listed below are T cell receptor beta chains from one sample, sequenced in a study of T cell responses to AZD1222 COVID-19 vaccine. Data came from immunoSEQ multiplex PCR; TCRdb stores just in-frame clones and leaves some out. The sample shows about 68,000 clones, about 90% of them seen only once. The source material was peripheral blood, sampled on day 0 of AZD1222 vaccination. The receptors come from an adult in good health. The CDR3 runs from the conserved cysteine through the conserved F or W. D genes are given only for firm matches. Not all rows give a size; the values are once, few, many and, for expanded clones, a class.

>TRBV5-1|-|-|TRBJ2-5
TGCGCCAGCAGCTTTCATGGACAACAAGAGACCCAGTACTTC
CASSFHGQQETQYF
>TRBV7-9|-|-|TRBJ1-4
TGTGCCAGCAGCCCGTTCGGGGGTTTTAATGAAAAACTGTTTTTT
CASSPFGGFNEKLFF
>TRBV30|few|-|TRBJ1-3
TGTGCCTGGAGCGCAGGGGTACAATCTGGAAACACCATATATTTT
CAWSAGVQSGNTIYF
>TRBV15|-|TRBD1|TRBJ1-2
TGTGCCACCAGCAGAGACATACAGGGGGCGGACTATGGCTACACCTTC
CATSRDIQGADYGYTF
>TRBV18|-|-|TRBJ2-7
TGTGCCAGCTCACCACCGGCCTCCTACGAGCAGTACTTC
CASSPPASYEQYF
>TRBV4-3|-|-|TRBJ1-4
TGCGCCAGCAGCCAAGATTACCGTGGGACGGTAAATGAAAAACTGTTTTTT
CASSQDYRGTVNEKLFF
>TRBV2|-|TRBD1|TRBJ1-6
TGTGCCAGCAGGGGACAGGGTGGAAATTCACCCCTCCACTTT
CASRGQGGNSPLHF
>TRBV19|-|TRBD1|TRBJ2-2
TGTGCCAGTAAGGCCGGGACAGGGGTGGGCACCGGGGAGCTGTTTTTT
CASKAGTGVGTGELFF
>TRBV6-6|-|-|TRBJ2-7
TGTGCCAGCAGCGGACAAGCCGGGGAGCAGTACTTC
CASSGQAGEQYF
>TRBV4-3|-|TRBD2|TRBJ2-3
TGCGCCAGCAGCCAAGAACTAGCGGGAGGGCCAGATACGCAGTATTTT
CASSQELAGGPDTQYF
>TRBV20-1|-|-|TRBJ2-1
TGCAGTGCTAGTCGGGACGGCAATGAGCAGTTCTTC
CSASRDGNEQFF
>TRBV6-5|-|TRBD1|TRBJ1-4
TGTGCCAGCAGTTGGACAGGGGGTCGGAATGAAAAACTGTTTTTT
CASSWTGGRNEKLFF
>TRBV27|-|TRBD1|TRBJ1-1
TGTGCCAGCAGTTTACCTGGACAGGGGGGACCGAACACTGAAGCTTTCTTT
CASSLPGQGGPNTEAFF
>TRBV30|-|TRBD1|TRBJ2-7
TGTGCCTGGAGTTTCTACCGGGACAGCTACGAGCAGTACTTC
CAWSFYRDSYEQYF
>TRBV10-2|-|-|TRBJ1-1
TGCGCCAGCAGTTTGGGCACTGAAGCTTTCTTT
CASSLGTEAFF
>TRBV6-5|-|-|TRBJ1-1
TGTGCCAGCAGTTCTCCGCGGCAGGTTAGCACTGAAGCTTTCTTT
CASSSPRQVSTEAFF
>TRBV9|-|TRBD2|TRBJ2-7
TGTGCCAGCAGCGTGTATGCTAGCGGTTACGAGCAGTACTTC
CASSVYASGYEQYF
>TRBV12-3/TRBV12-4|-|-|TRBJ2-1
TGTGCCAGCAGTTTTACAGGGTGGAATGAGCAGTTCTTC
CASSFTGWNEQFF
>TRBV19|-|TRBD2|TRBJ2-1
TGTGCCAGTAGTATTGACCGCGGGGGCTACAATGAGCAGTTCTTC
CASSIDRGGYNEQFF
>TRBV5-1|-|TRBD2|TRBJ2-3
TGCGCCAGCGGGCTAGCGGGACCAGATACGCAGTATTTT
CASGLAGPDTQYF
>TRBV3-1/TRBV3-2|-|TRBD2|TRBJ2-1
TGTGCCAGCAGCCAAGGGACTAGCGGGAGCGTTGAGCAGTTCTTC
CASSQGTSGSVEQFF
>TRBV19|-|-|TRBJ2-7
TGTGCCAGTAGTTCCCGACACGGGGCTGGAGAGCAGTACTTC
CASSSRHGAGEQYF
>TRBV5-1|-|-|TRBJ1-2
TGCGCCAGCAGCTTGAGCAGTTATGGCTACACCTTC
CASSLSSYGYTF
>TRBV6-2/TRBV6-3|-|TRBD1|TRBJ1-4
TGTGCCAGCAGTTACTCGAACAGGGGCGACGAAAAACTGTTTTTT
CASSYSNRGDEKLFF
>TRBV6-2/TRBV6-3|-|-|TRBJ2-1
TGTGCCAGCAGTTTGGGGTACAATGAGCAGTTCTTC
CASSLGYNEQFF
>TRBV5-3|once|-|TRBJ2-7
TGTGCCAGAAGCTCACAAAACAGGGTACCTAGCACCTACGAGCAGTACTTC
CARSSQNRVPSTYEQYF